The clone carrying this TCR beta chain came up a few times. The same CDR3 also results from other DNA sequences found in this sample. This table comes from immunoSEQ multiplex PCR, and its TCRdb copy is limited to in-frame clones, with some not included. The table shows 250,000 to 300,000 clones, with approximately 78% occurring only once. Those enrolled, adults aged roughly 18 to 95 years, came from roughly 23 US areas. Exposed enrollees had met someone with a PCR-confirmed or clinician-diagnosed COVID-19 case at some point within the 2 weeks before study entry. The record originates from a study of blood T cell repertoires in COVID-19. Study at large: The study drew acute and convalescent COVID-19 samples from the United States, Italy and Spain.

Per the germline V gene, CDR1 is SQVTM and CDR2 is ANQGSEA. The length of the CDR3 is 13 residues. J was trimmed by 2 bases and V by 7 bases; bases with no gene match: 5. The receptor comes from a man aged 40-49 years who had been exposed to COVID-19. The V and J genes are TRBV29-1 and TRBJ1-2; TRBD1 matches 9 bases. Input material: PBMCs or T cells enriched from blood (not recorded which). The chain's CDR3 is CSGGDRANYGYTF. In DNA form, the CDR3 reads TGCAGCGGGGGGGACAGGGCCAACTATGGCTACACCTTC.